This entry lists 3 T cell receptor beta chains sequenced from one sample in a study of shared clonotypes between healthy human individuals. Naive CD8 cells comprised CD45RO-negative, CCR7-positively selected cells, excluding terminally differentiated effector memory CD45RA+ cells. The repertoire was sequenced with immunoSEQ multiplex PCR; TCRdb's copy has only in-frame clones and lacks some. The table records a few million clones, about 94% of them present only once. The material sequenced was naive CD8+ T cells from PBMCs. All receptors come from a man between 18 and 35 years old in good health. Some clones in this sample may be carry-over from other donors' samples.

The CDR3 region is CASSFRDRVNQPQHF. The CDR3 DNA sequence: TGTGCCAGCAGCTTCCGGGACAGGGTCAATCAGCCCCAGCATTTT. This chain joins TRBV5-6 and TRBJ1-5; 9 nucleotides align to TRBD1. The CDR3 has 15 residues. CDR1 is SGHDT and CDR2 is YYEEEE in the germline V gene. J was trimmed by 3 bases and V by 2 bases; bases with no gene match: 3.

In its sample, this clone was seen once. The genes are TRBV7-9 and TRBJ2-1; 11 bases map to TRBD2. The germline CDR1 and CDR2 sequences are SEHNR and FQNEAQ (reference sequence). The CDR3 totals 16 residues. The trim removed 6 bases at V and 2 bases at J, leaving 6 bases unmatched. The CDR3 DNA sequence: TGTGCCAGCAGGATGACTAGCGGGGACACCTACAATGAGCAGTTCTTC. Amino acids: CASRMTSGDTYNEQFF.

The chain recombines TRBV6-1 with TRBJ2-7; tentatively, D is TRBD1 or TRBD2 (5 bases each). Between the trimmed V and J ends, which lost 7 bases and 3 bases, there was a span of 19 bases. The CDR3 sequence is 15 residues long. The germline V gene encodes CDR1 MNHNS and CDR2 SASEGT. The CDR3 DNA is TGTGCCAGCACTATGGGCCCGGGGCTAGTCTACGAGCAGTACTTC. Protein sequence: CASTMGPGLVYEQYF.